This TCR beta chain was sequenced during a study of blood T cell repertoires in COVID-19. TCRdb keeps only in-frame clones here, not all; method: immunoSEQ multiplex PCR. The sample contains approximately 330,000 clones, about 90% of which appear only once. The V and J ends lost 5 bases and 4 bases respectively, with 14 bases between them. This CDR3 comprises 14 residues. CDR1 and CDR2 (germline): LNHDA, SQIVND (reference sequence). The sequence came from a woman between 40 and 50 years old with COVID-19, enrolled during active disease. Sequenced input: peripheral blood. This rearrangement joins TRBV19 to TRBJ1-2, with D possibly matching TRBD1 (6 bases). DNA of the CDR3: TGTGCCAGTAGTTCGCCAGGGGAAACCTATGGCTACACCTTC. It encodes CASSSPGETYGYTF.